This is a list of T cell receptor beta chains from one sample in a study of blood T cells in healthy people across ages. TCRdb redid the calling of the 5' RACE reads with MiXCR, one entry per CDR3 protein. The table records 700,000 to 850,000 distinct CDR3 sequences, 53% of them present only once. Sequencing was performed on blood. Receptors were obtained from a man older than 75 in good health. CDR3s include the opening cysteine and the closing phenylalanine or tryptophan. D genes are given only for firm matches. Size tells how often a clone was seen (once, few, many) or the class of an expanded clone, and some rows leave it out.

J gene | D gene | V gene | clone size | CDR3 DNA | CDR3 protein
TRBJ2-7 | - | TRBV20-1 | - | TGCAGTGCTATGGCGGGCGCGTACGAGCAGTACTTC | CSAMAGAYEQYF
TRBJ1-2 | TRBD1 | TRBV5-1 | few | TGCGCCAGCAGCGGAGGACAGGGCTCCTATGGCTACACCTTC | CASSGGQGSYGYTF
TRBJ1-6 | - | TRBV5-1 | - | TGCGCCAGCAGCCAATCTACGGGACAAAGTAATTCACCCCTCCACTTT | CASSQSTGQSNSPLHF
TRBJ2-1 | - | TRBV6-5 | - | TGTGCCAGCAGTTCCGGGACGGCGGCATACAATGAGCAGTTCTTC | CASSSGTAAYNEQFF
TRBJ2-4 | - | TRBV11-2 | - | TGTGCCAGCAGCGCCCTTCGAGGGAGGAACATTCAGTACTTC | CASSALRGRNIQYF
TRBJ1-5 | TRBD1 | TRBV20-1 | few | TGCAGTGCTTCTCAGGGGGCGAATCAGCCCCAGCATTTT | CSASQGANQPQHF
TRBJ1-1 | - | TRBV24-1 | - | TGTGCCACCAGTGATCCCGGGGCCAACACTGAAGCTTTCTTT | CATSDPGANTEAFF
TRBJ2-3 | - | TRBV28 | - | TGTGCCAGCACCCCGGATGGCGTTGGCACAGATACGCAGTATTTT | CASTPDGVGTDTQYF
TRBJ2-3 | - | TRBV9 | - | TGTGCCAGCAGCCGACTAACAGATACGCAGTATTTT | CASSRLTDTQYF
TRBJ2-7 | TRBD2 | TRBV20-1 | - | TGCAGTGCTAGAAGGACTAGCGGGAGCCACGAGCAGTACTTC | CSARRTSGSHEQYF
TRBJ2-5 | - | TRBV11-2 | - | TGTGCCAGCAGCTCCCTAGACGTGGTTCCAAGGACCCAGTACTTC | CASSSLDVVPRTQYF
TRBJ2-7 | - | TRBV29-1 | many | TGCAGCGTTGAGTCCCCTAGACAGGGACTAAACTACGAGCAGTACTTC | CSVESPRQGLNYEQYF
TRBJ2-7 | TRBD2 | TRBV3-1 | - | TGTGCCAGCAGCCAGACGAGCGGGAGTAATTACGAGCAGTACTTC | CASSQTSGSNYEQYF
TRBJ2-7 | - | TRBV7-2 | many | TGTGCCAGCAGCTTAGATGGGGCTTCCTACGAGCAGTACTTC | CASSLDGASYEQYF
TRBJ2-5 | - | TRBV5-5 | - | TGTGCCAGCTCCTCTCTGCCGGGGTCGCCCCAAGAGACCCAGTACTTC | CASSSLPGSPQETQYF
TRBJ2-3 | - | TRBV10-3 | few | TGTGCCATCAGGGACAGAACCCGTAGCTACGCGTATTTT | CAIRDRTRSYAYF
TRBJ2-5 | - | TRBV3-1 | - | TGTGCCAGCAGGCAAGGTGCGCTGCCCTTGGAGACCCAGTACTTC | CASRQGALPLETQYF
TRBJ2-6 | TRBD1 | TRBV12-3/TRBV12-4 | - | TGTGCCAGCGGTCCCACAGGGGGTGGGGCCAACGTCCTGACTTTC | CASGPTGGGANVLTF
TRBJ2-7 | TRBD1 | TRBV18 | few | TGTGCCAGCTCACCTTCCGGGACAGTCGGGCACGAGCAGTACTTC | CASSPSGTVGHEQYF
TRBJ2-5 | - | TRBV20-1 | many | TGCAGTGCCCCCCGGGACATCCAAGAGACCCAGTACTTC | CSAPRDIQETQYF
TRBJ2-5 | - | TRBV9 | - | TGTGCCAGCAGCGTCATCGGACAGTTTACAGCGCAGTACTTC | CASSVIGQFTAQYF
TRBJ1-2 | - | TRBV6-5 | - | TGTGCCAGCAGTTACTGTGACGGAAACTATGGCTACACCTTC | CASSYCDGNYGYTF